Given below is one T cell receptor beta chain in context. Its matching antigen is unknown. The sample belongs to a study of PD-1 blockade in classical Hodgkin lymphoma. Study-wide results and limits: Newly diagnosed patients and complete responders had comparable diversity at baseline. Only CD4+ TCR diversity, not CD8+, had risen significantly by C4D1.

In every patient, relapse followed autologous stem cell transplantation, while exposure to brentuximab vedotin differed. Germline CDR1 and CDR2: MDHEN and SYDVKM. V was clipped by 6 bases and J by 3 bases, with 15 bases between them. The CDR3 has 14 amino acids. Libraries were prepared by immunoSEQ multiplex PCR; TCRdb keeps only in-frame clonotypes and omits some of them. This sample has 90,000 to 95,000 clones, with 75% to 90% found just once. Sample: peripheral blood mononuclear cells (PBMCs), taken before the second cycle of nivolumab. The genes are TRBV28 and TRBJ2-7; D may be TRBD1 (6 bases). The clonotype originates from a human donor with classical Hodgkin lymphoma. The CDR3 DNA reads TGTGCCAGCAGCCTATGGGAAGGGGGCTACGAGCAGTACTTC. Its translation: CASSLWEGGYEQYF. The full variable domain, with the rest looked up from reference TRBV28 and TRBJ2-7, is DVKVTQSSRYLVKRTGEKVFLECVQDMDHENMFWYRQDPGLGLRLIYFSYDVKMKEKGDIPEGYSVSREKKERFSLILESASTNQTSMYLCASSLWEGGYEQYFGPGTRLTVT.